These 20 T cell receptor beta chains originate from one sample sequenced in a study of T cell responses to AZD1222 COVID-19 vaccine. The repertoire was sequenced with immunoSEQ multiplex PCR; TCRdb's copy has only in-frame clones and lacks some. This table holds approximately 100,000 clones, around nine tenths found once. Sequenced here: peripheral blood, sampled 28 days after the second dose of the MenACWY control vaccine. Receptor source: an adult who received the MenACWY meningococcal vaccine as a control.

This sequence joins TRBV28 and TRBJ1-6; tentatively, D is TRBD1 (5 bases). The germline V and J ends were trimmed by 5 bases and 6 bases, with 11 bases remaining between them. The CDR3 extends over 14 amino acids. Germline-derived CDR1 and CDR2 are MDHEN and SYDVKM. DNA for the CDR3: TGTGCCAGCAGTAGGGACGGGTCTAATTCACCCCTCCACTTT. Amino acid sequence: CASSRDGSNSPLHF.

This clone showed up just once. The rearrangement joins TRBV28 to TRBJ1-5, with 9 bases aligning to TRBD1. J lost 0 bases, V lost 3 bases, and 6 bases had no gene match. The CDR3 totals 17 residues. Germline values: CDR1 MDHEN, CDR2 SYDVKM. The CDR3 loop is CASSFLGQGDSNQPQHF. The CDR3 nucleotides are TGTGCCAGCAGTTTTTTGGGACAGGGTGATAGCAATCAGCCCCAGCATTTT.

This clone appeared a single time. CDR3 region: CASSGSAYGYTF. As DNA, the CDR3 is TGTGCCAGCAGCGGGTCGGCCTATGGCTACACCTTC. V and J are TRBV6-5 and TRBJ1-2; D is uncertain. Germline V gene lookup returns CDR1 MNHEY and CDR2 SVGAGI. V was cut by 6 bases and J by 4 bases, with 9 bases left in between. The CDR3 has 12 residues.

This chain uses TRBV5-1 with TRBJ1-2; the D gene is possibly TRBD1 (6 bases). This CDR3 is 14 amino acids long. Trimming removed 0 bases at V and 2 bases at J, with 8 bases between. Germline CDR1 SGHRS, CDR2 YFSETQ. The CDR3: CASSLGDINYGYTF. For the CDR3, the DNA is TGCGCCAGCAGCTTGGGGGACATAAACTATGGCTACACCTTC.

CDR3 coding DNA: TGTGCCAGCAGTTACGACCGGGGTAGTGACGGCTACACCTTC. This encodes CASSYDRGSDGYTF. V and J are TRBV6-5 and TRBJ1-2; D call uncertain. CDR3 length: 14 residues. CDR1 MNHEY and CDR2 SVGAGI come from the germline V gene. Trimming shortened V by 2 bases and J by 8 bases, and 15 bases separated the two germline ends.

A few counts support this clone. This chain joins TRBV7-2 and TRBJ1-2; 10 nucleotides align to TRBD1. Germline trimming cut 5 bases from V and 6 bases from J; bases unmatched to any gene: 9. The CDR3 runs to 15 residues. The germline V gene has CDR1 SGHTA and CDR2 FQGNSA. This CDR3 is CASSRETGGLDGYTF. DNA for the CDR3: TGTGCCAGCAGCCGCGAGACAGGGGGCTTGGATGGCTACACCTTC.

Concerning this clone: This sample includes further DNA sequences coding for the same CDR3. The chain carries TRBV10-3 and TRBJ1-5, with D unclear. The CDR3 contains 14 residues. Germline V gene data show CDR1 as ENHRY and CDR2 as SYGVKD. V was cut by 0 bases and J by 4 bases, with 7 bases left in between. CDR3 DNA sequence: TGTGCCATCAGTGAGTCAGGCGGGAATCAGCCCCAGCATTTT. Its translation: CAISESGGNQPQHF.

V gene TRBV11-2 combines with J gene TRBJ1-5; the D gene is possibly TRBD1 (5 bases). The germline gives CDR1 SGHAT, CDR2 FQNNGV. The germline V and J ends were trimmed by 1 base and 4 bases, with 11 bases remaining between them. CDR3 length equals 15 residues. CDR3 region: CASSLAPGGNQPQHF. Here the CDR3 DNA reads TGTGCCAGCAGCTTAGCCCCCGGGGGGAATCAGCCCCAGCATTTT.

The chain has TRBV6-2 or TRBV6-3 and TRBJ2-3, with D hard to call. Germline assignment: CDR1 MNHEY and CDR2 SVGEGT. The CDR3 is 11 amino acids. Trimming removed 6 bases from V and 5 bases from J, with 6 bases in between. The CDR3 reads CASSRVDTQYF. The CDR3 bases are TGTGCCAGCAGCCGAGTAGATACGCAGTATTTT.

This chain links TRBV18 with TRBJ1-6; TRBD1 matches 8 bases. Germline lookup yields CDR1 KGHSH and CDR2 LQKENI. The V gene end was trimmed by 4 bases and the J gene end by 9 bases; junction bases not matched to a gene: 8. The CDR3 has 15 residues. The CDR3 bases are TGTGCCAGCTCACGCGACAGGGGCGGGAGTTCACCCCTCCACTTT. Protein: CASSRDRGGSSPLHF.

This clone was seen just once. The V call is TRBV6-1, the J call TRBJ2-3, with 7 bases lining up with TRBD2. The germline CDR1 and CDR2 sequences are MNHNS and SASEGT. The length of the CDR3 is 19 residues. Unmatched junction bases numbered 15, after V lost 0 bases and J lost 3 bases. CDR3 protein: CASSEASLQAGLNTDTQYF. The CDR3 coding sequence is TGTGCCAGCAGTGAAGCGTCCTTGCAAGCGGGGCTTAATACAGATACGCAGTATTTT.

This sequence joins TRBV5-1 and TRBJ2-5; 7 positions match TRBD1. V trimming: 1 base; J trimming: 1 base; junction bases outside the gene matches: 4. Germline-derived CDR1 and CDR2 are SGHRS and YFSETQ. The CDR3 is made up of 15 amino acids. Here the CDR3 DNA reads TGCGCCAGCAGCTTGTGGGGACAGCGCCAAGAGACCCAGTACTTC. This gives the protein CASSLWGQRQETQYF. Based on the CDR3 plus reference TRBV5-1 and TRBJ2-5, the full variable domain is KAGVTQTPRYLIKTRGQQVTLSCSPISGHRSVSWYQQTPGQGLQFLFEYFSETQRNKGNFPGRFSGRQFSNSRSEMNVSTLELGDSALYLCASSLWGQRQETQYFGPGTRLLVL.

The chain couples TRBV24-1 to TRBJ2-3, with a weak D call TRBD1 (5 bases). The CDR3 is made up of 14 amino acids. Germline V gives CDR1 KGHDR, CDR2 SFDVKD. Trimming removed 1 base from V and 3 bases from J, with 7 bases in between. The DNA of the CDR3 is TGTGCCACCAGTGATTTCGCAGGGACAGATACGCAGTATTTT. It specifies CATSDFAGTDTQYF.

The rearrangement links TRBV7-2 to TRBJ2-7, with TRBD2 as a possible D gene (5 bases). The CDR3 runs 15 residues. V dropped 6 bases and J dropped 3 bases, with 18 bases sitting between them. Germline assignment: CDR1 SGHTA and CDR2 FQGNSA. The DNA of the CDR3 is TGTGCCAGCAGGCGAAATCCGGGTGAGGGCTACGAGCAGTACTTC. It encodes CASRRNPGEGYEQYF.

J is TRBJ2-7 and V is TRBV24-1; the D is unclear. The CDR3 extends over 12 amino acids. V dropped 8 bases and J dropped 5 bases, with 12 bases sitting between them. Germline assignment: CDR1 KGHDR and CDR2 SFDVKD. This chain's CDR3 is CATKGNLDEQYF. The CDR3 region has the DNA TGTGCCACCAAGGGTAATCTGGACGAGCAGTACTTC.

This clone was picked up a small number of times. This chain uses TRBV7-3 with TRBJ2-1, with a possible D match to TRBD2 (5 bases). Germline values: CDR1 SGHTA, CDR2 FQGTGA. V was clipped by 5 bases and J by 6 bases, with 17 bases between them. The CDR3 runs to 15 residues. The CDR3 sequence: CASSDQPLGGNEQFF. The CDR3 bases are TGTGCCAGCAGCGATCAACCCCTAGGAGGCAATGAGCAGTTCTTC. The full variable domain, rest sourced from reference TRBV7-3 and TRBJ2-1, is GAGVSQTPSNKVTEKGKYVELRCDPISGHTALYWYRQSLGQGPEFLIYFQGTGAADDSGLPNDRFFAVRPEGSVSTLKIQRTERGDSAVYLCASSDQPLGGNEQFFGPGTRLTVL.

The chain joins TRBV4-1 to TRBJ1-6; perhaps TRBD1 as D (6 bases). Trimming took off 4 bases at V and 9 bases at J, with 16 bases between the two ends. The CDR3 covers 15 residues. The germline V gene encodes CDR1 MGHRA and CDR2 YSYEKL. CDR3 bases: TGCGCCAGCAGCCGCTCAAATACAGGGACTTCACCCCTCCACTTT. Residues: CASSRSNTGTSPLHF.

This CDR3 is CASRGGQPQHF. For the CDR3, the DNA is TGTGCCAGCAGGGGTGGGCAGCCCCAGCATTTT. The chain has TRBV28 and TRBJ1-5; D remains unclear. Looked up from germline, CDR1 is MDHEN and CDR2 is SYDVKM. Deletions cut 6 bases from V and 7 bases from J, with 7 bases between. This CDR3 has 11 amino acids.

This chain connects TRBV28 to TRBJ1-4, with a possible D match to TRBD1 (5 bases). The ends were cut back, 4 bases at V and 10 bases at J, with 22 bases in the middle. Germline-derived CDR1 and CDR2 are MDHEN and SYDVKM. The CDR3 runs to 16 residues. CDR3 region: CASSSPVPGGTGKLFF. CDR3 in DNA: TGTGCCAGCAGTTCGCCGGTTCCAGGAGGGACCGGAAAACTGTTTTTT. The full variable domain, rest sourced from reference TRBV28 and TRBJ1-4, is DVKVTQSSRYLVKRTGEKVFLECVQDMDHENMFWYRQDPGLGLRLIYFSYDVKMKEKGDIPEGYSVSREKKERFSLILESASTNQTSMYLCASSSPVPGGTGKLFFGSGTQLSVL.

In its sample, this clone was seen once. The genes are TRBV28 and TRBJ1-4; 8 positions agree with TRBD1. This CDR3 comprises 13 residues. The trim removed 6 bases at V and 9 bases at J, leaving 6 bases unmatched. CDR1 is MDHEN, CDR2 SYDVKM, per germline. The CDR3 DNA follows: TGTGCCAGCAGCCCTTGGACAGGGAAAAAACTGTTTTTT. This translates into CASSPWTGKKLFF.